This T cell receptor (beta chain) comes out of a study of control samples from healthy donors and cancer patients. Generated by immunoSEQ multiplex PCR, the TCRdb table keeps only in-frame clones and is missing some. This sample has roughly 170,000 clones, with approximately 94% found just once. Concerning this clone itself: Within the sample, other DNA sequences also encode this same CDR3.

The TCR was taken from a woman between 18 and 29 years old in good health. Material for sequencing was blood.

As DNA, the CDR3 is TGTGCCAGCAGTGAACTGGCGAACACTGAAGCTTTCTTT. This gives the protein CASSELANTEAFF. The chain combines TRBV2 with TRBJ1-1; D is unclear. Germline assignment: CDR1 SNHLY and CDR2 FYNNEI. The CDR3 extends over 13 amino acids. The V end lost 2 bases, the J end lost 1 base, and 5 bases lay between the germline ends.